This passage covers 17 T cell receptor beta chains from one sample sequenced in a study of T-cell memory formation after mild COVID-19. Using its own MiXCR run on the 5' RACE reads, TCRdb lists one record per CDR3 protein. This table has around 200,000 distinct CDR3 sequences, about a fifth appearing once. Material: PBMCs or a T cell subset sorted from them (not recorded which). The receptors shown here come from an adult woman who had mild COVID-19 (a few samples of this study predate the infection). Cell type and time point are not known.

This clonotype has a single count. The chain couples TRBV20-1 to TRBJ1-2, with D maybe TRBD1 (6 bases). From germline, CDR1 is DFQATT and CDR2 SNEGSKA (reference sequence). The germline V and J ends were trimmed by 0 bases and 4 bases, with 18 bases remaining between them. This CDR3 is 16 amino acids long. The CDR3 sequence is CSARDEGDRSFYGYTF. DNA of the CDR3: TGCAGTGCTAGAGATGAGGGTGACAGGTCCTTCTATGGCTACACCTTC.

There are a few counts of this clonotype. The CDR3 loop is CASSLGLASSDTQYF. In DNA form, the CDR3 reads TGTGCCAGCAGCCTCGGACTAGCCTCATCAGATACGCAGTATTTT. The chain combines TRBV6-5 with TRBJ2-3; 8 bases are a match to TRBD2. There are 15 residues in the CDR3. Trimming took 6 bases from V and 4 from J; bases not matched to a gene: 9. Germline lookup yields CDR1 MNHEY and CDR2 SVGAGI.

The gene calls are TRBV10-2 and TRBJ2-1, with no clear D. The CDR3 covers 13 residues. Germline V gene data show CDR1 as WSHSY and CDR2 as SAAADI. The V end lost 1 base, the J end lost 4 bases, and 5 bases lay between the germline ends. CDR3 loop: CASSEYRYNEQFF. The CDR3 DNA follows: TGCGCCAGCAGTGAGTACAGATACAATGAGCAGTTCTTC.

This clonotype came up a few times. The V call is TRBV6-5, the J call TRBJ2-4; weak D call: TRBD2 (7 bases). This CDR3 contains 17 residues. V was pared by 0 bases and J by 6 bases, with 18 bases between. CDR1 MNHEY and CDR2 SVGAGI come from the germline V gene. The CDR3 sequence is CASSYSEGGDVRNIQYF. The CDR3 DNA reads TGTGCCAGCAGTTACTCTGAGGGGGGGGACGTTAGAAACATTCAGTACTTC.

CDR3 coding DNA: TGTGCCAGCAGCGGCCCCCGTCCGGGCCCGGGCTACGAGCAGTACTTC. The encoded protein is CASSGPRPGPGYEQYF. The chain is built from TRBV7-9 and TRBJ2-7; D not resolved. V was shortened by 5 bases and J by 3 bases, with 20 bases between the two germline ends. The CDR3 has 16 residues. Germline loops: CDR1 SEHNR, CDR2 FQNEAQ (reference sequence).

This clonotype was seen a few times. The V gene is TRBV5-1, the J gene TRBJ2-7; 8 bases line up with TRBD1. Germline-derived CDR1 and CDR2 are SGHRS and YFSETQ. CDR3 length: 14 residues. The ends lost 5 bases at V and 3 bases at J; junction bases unmatched: 7. Here the CDR3 reads CASSLYRGFYEQYF. DNA for the CDR3: TGCGCCAGCAGTTTGTACAGGGGGTTCTACGAGCAGTACTTC.

This clonotype turned up a few times. The J gene is TRBJ2-3, the V gene TRBV7-8, with 7 bases fitting TRBD2. Germline V lookup: CDR1 SGHVS, CDR2 FQNEAQ. CDR3 length equals 13 residues. V dropped 5 bases and J dropped 5; count of bases not matched to a gene: 4. CDR3 in amino acids: CASSVPSGDTQYF. CDR3 nucleotides: TGTGCCAGCAGCGTACCTAGCGGAGATACGCAGTATTTT. Variable domain in full (rest from reference TRBV7-8 and TRBJ2-3): GAGVSQSPRYKVAKRGQDVALRCDPISGHVSLFWYQQALGQGPEFLTYFQNEAQLDKSGLPSDRFFAERPEGSVSTLKIQRTQQEDSAVYLCASSVPSGDTQYFGPGTRLTVL.

This clonotype was counted a few times. The chain has TRBV29-1 and TRBJ2-7; no firm D call. Trimming left V 4 bases short and J 3 bases short, with 7 bases between. Per germline, CDR1 SQVTM and CDR2 ANQGSEA. The length of the CDR3 is 11 residues. DNA for the CDR3: TGCAGCGTTGGTTACAGCTACGAGCAGTACTTC. It encodes CSVGYSYEQYF.

V gene TRBV6-2 or TRBV6-3 combines with J gene TRBJ1-2, with 11 bases matching TRBD1. Trimming removed 1 base from V and 6 bases from J; junction bases left unmatched: 1. The CDR3 covers 14 residues. The germline gives CDR1 MNHEY, CDR2 SVGEGT. The CDR3 DNA follows: TGTGCCAGCAGTTACTGGGACAGGGGGGATGGCTACACCTTC. Translating it yields CASSYWDRGDGYTF.

The rearrangement joins TRBV10-3 to TRBJ2-7; 7 bases are shared with TRBD2. Trimming took 10 bases from V and 5 from J; bases not matched to a gene: 8. Germline V gene lookup returns CDR1 ENHRY and CDR2 SYGVKD. CDR3 length: 12 amino acids. The CDR3 spells CANSAGDHEQYF. The CDR3 DNA is TGTGCCAACTCGGCGGGGGACCACGAGCAGTACTTC.

The chain couples TRBV11-2 to TRBJ2-4; TRBD1 matches 8 bases. The CDR3 is made up of 17 amino acids. V was clipped by 3 bases and J by 7 bases; unmatched bases: 14. Germline-derived CDR1 and CDR2 are SGHAT and FQNNGV. The CDR3 DNA is TGTGCCAGCAGCTTCCTAGGATCCAACAGGGGGGATAACATTCAGTACTTC. Protein: CASSFLGSNRGDNIQYF.

This clonotype was counted a few times. V is TRBV12-3 or TRBV12-4 and J is TRBJ1-2; 10 bases align to TRBD1. Losses at the gene ends were 6 bases for V and 3 bases for J; bases not matched to a gene: 1. This CDR3 comprises 13 residues. In DNA form, the CDR3 reads TGTGCCAGCAGCGGGACAGGGGACTATGGCTACACCTTC. This translates into CASSGTGDYGYTF.

This CDR3 reads CASSVSGAPQETQYF. Written as DNA, the CDR3 is TGTGCCAGCAGCGTTAGCGGGGCTCCCCAAGAGACCCAGTACTTC. The chain links TRBV9 to TRBJ2-5; 8 bases line up with TRBD2. The V segment lost 2 bases and the J segment 1 base; nucleotides outside the gene matches: 4. This CDR3 region has 15 residues. CDR1 SGDLS and CDR2 YYNGEE come from the germline V gene.

The J gene is TRBJ2-2, the V gene TRBV6-5, with D perhaps matching TRBD1 (5 bases). The V end was cut by 0 bases, the J end by 2 bases, with 13 bases between. The CDR3 runs to 17 residues. Germline CDR1 is MNHEY and CDR2 is SVGAGI. CDR3 residues: CASSYSDSHLNTGELFF. The CDR3 DNA reads TGTGCCAGCAGTTACTCCGACAGCCATTTAAACACCGGGGAGCTGTTTTTT.

The chain is built from TRBV7-8 and TRBJ2-3; D is undetermined. The CDR3 runs to 13 residues. The V end lost 2 bases, the J end lost 3 bases, and 6 bases lay between the germline ends. The V gene's germline CDR1 is SGHVS and CDR2 FQNEAQ. Written as DNA, the CDR3 is TGTGCCAGCAGCTTATCGCGGACAGATACGCAGTATTTT. As protein: CASSLSRTDTQYF.

The rearrangement joins TRBV7-9 to TRBJ2-3, with 12 bases lining up with TRBD2. Germline-derived CDR1 and CDR2 are SEHNR and FQNEAQ (reference sequence). This CDR3 region has 15 residues. The trim removed 5 bases at V and 9 bases at J, leaving 9 bases unmatched. The CDR3: CASSLLTSGSDTQYF. The CDR3 DNA is TGTGCCAGCAGCCTGCTGACTAGCGGGAGTGACACGCAGTATTTT.

This clonotype appeared a few times. The V gene is TRBV19, the J gene TRBJ1-5; D is ambiguous. The germline CDR1 and CDR2 sequences are LNHDA and SQIVND (reference sequence). This CDR3 is 15 amino acids long. Trimming pared 10 bases from V and 1 base from J, leaving 17 bases between. The DNA of the CDR3 is TGTGCCACTGATGGATACCGAAGCAGCAATCAGCCCCAGCATTTT. Encoded protein: CATDGYRSSNQPQHF.